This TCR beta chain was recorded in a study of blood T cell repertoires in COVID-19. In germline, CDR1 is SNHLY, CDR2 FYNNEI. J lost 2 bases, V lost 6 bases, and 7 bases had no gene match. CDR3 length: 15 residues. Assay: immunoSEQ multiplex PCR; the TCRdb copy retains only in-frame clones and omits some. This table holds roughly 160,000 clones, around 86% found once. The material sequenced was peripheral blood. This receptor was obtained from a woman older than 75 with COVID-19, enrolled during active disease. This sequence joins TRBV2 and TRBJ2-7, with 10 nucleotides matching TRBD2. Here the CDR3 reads CASSPRTSGTYEQYF. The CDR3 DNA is TGTGCCAGCAGCCCTAGGACTAGCGGAACCTACGAGCAGTACTTC.